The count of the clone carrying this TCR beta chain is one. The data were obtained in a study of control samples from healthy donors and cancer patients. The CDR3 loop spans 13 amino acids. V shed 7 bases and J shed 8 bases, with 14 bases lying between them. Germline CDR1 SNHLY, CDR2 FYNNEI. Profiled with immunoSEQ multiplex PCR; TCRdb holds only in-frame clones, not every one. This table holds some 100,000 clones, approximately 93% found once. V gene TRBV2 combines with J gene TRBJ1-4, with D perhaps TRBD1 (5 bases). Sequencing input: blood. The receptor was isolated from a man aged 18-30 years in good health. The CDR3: CASNRSPEEKLFF. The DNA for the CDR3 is TGTGCCAGCAACAGGTCCCCGGAGGAAAAACTGTTTTTT.